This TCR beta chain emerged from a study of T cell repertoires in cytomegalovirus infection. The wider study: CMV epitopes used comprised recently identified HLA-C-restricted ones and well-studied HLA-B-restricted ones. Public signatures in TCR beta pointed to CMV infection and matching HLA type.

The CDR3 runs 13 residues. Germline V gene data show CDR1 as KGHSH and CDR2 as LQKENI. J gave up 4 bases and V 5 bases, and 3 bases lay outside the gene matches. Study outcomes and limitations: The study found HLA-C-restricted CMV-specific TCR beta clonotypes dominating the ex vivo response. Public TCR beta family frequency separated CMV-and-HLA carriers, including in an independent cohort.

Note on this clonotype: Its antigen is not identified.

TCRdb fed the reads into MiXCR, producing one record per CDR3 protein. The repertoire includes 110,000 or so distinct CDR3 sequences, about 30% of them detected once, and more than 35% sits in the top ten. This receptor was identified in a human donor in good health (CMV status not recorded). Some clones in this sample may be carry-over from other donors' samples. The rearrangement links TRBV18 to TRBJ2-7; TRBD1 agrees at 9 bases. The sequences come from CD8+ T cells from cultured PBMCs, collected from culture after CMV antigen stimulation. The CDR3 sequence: CASSIGQGYEQYF. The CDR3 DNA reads TGTGCCAGCTCAATCGGACAGGGGTACGAGCAGTACTTC. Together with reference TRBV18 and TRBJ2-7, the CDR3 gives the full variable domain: NAGVMQNPRHLVRRRGQEARLRCSPMKGHSHVYWYRQLPEEGLKFMVYLQKENIIDESGMPKERFSAEFPKEGPSILRIQQVVRGDSAAYFCASSIGQGYEQYFGPGTRLTVT.